Below, 10 T cell receptor beta chains from the same sample are listed, as sequenced in a study of shared clonotypes between healthy human individuals. Naive CD8 cells were CD45RO-negative, positively selected for CCR7, excluding terminally differentiated effector memory CD45RA+ cells. The repertoire was sequenced with immunoSEQ multiplex PCR; TCRdb's copy has only in-frame clones and lacks some. The table lists around 1,900,000 clones, around 95% of them singletons. The sample consisted of naive CD8+ T cells from PBMCs. The receptors were gathered from a young man in good health. Some clones in this sample may be carry-over from other donors' samples.

V gene TRBV4-2 combines with J gene TRBJ2-3; 12 positions match TRBD1. The CDR3 runs 18 residues. CDR1 is LGHNA and CDR2 is YNFKEQ in the germline V gene. After removal of 2 bases from V and 3 bases from J, the junction contained 9 bases not matched to a gene. As DNA, the CDR3 is TGTGCCAGCAGCCAATACCTCGGGACAGGGGGCGAAACAGATACGCAGTATTTT. This codes for CASSQYLGTGGETDTQYF.

The CDR3 DNA follows: TGCGCCAGCAGCCAAGTGGTAACGAACAATGAGCAGTTCTTC. Amino acids: CASSQVVTNNEQFF. The chain has TRBV4-1 and TRBJ2-1; D gene uncertain. Germline lookup yields CDR1 MGHRA and CDR2 YSYEKL. The CDR3 runs to 14 residues. V lost 1 base, J lost 5 bases, and 9 bases lay in between.

The gene calls are TRBV28 and TRBJ2-1; D is perhaps TRBD2 (6 bases). Trimming removed 5 bases from V and 9 bases from J, with 17 bases in between. Germline V CDR1 and CDR2: MDHEN, SYDVKM. The CDR3 covers 14 residues. The CDR3 here is CASSQTGGVAEQFF. The CDR3 nucleotides read TGTGCCAGCAGTCAAACTGGAGGGGTCGCTGAGCAGTTCTTC.

The J gene is TRBJ2-5, the V gene TRBV7-9, with 7 bases fitting TRBD1. This CDR3 region has 14 residues. With V trimmed by 4 bases and J by 5 bases, 7 bases remained unmatched. Germline loops: CDR1 SEHNR, CDR2 FQNEAQ (reference sequence). CDR3 DNA sequence: TGTGCCAGCAGCTCCCCTGACAGGGTTGAGACCCAGTACTTC. Encoded protein: CASSSPDRVETQYF. The full variable domain, with the rest looked up from reference TRBV7-9 and TRBJ2-5, is DTGVSQNPRHKITKRGQNVTFRCDPISEHNRLYWYRQTLGQGPEFLTYFQNEAQLEKSRLLSDRFSAERPKGSFSTLEIQRTEQGDSAMYLCASSSPDRVETQYFGPGTRLLVL.

The rearrangement links TRBV9 to TRBJ2-2; D is uncertain. Trimming left V 3 bases short and J 0 bases short, with 15 bases between. The V gene's germline CDR1 is SGDLS and CDR2 YYNGEE. The CDR3 is 17 amino acids. CDR3 nucleotides: TGTGCCAGCAGCGATCCTGAGGCTACTACGAACACCGGGGAGCTGTTTTTT. Translating it yields CASSDPEATTNTGELFF.

V is TRBV5-1 and J is TRBJ2-7; unclear D gene. This CDR3 region has 15 residues. V lost 2 bases, J lost 0 bases, and 12 bases lay in between. The V gene's germline CDR1 is SGHRS and CDR2 YFSETQ. DNA for the CDR3: TGCGCCAGCAGCTTTACGGAATTGAGCTCCTACGAGCAGTACTTC. This translates into CASSFTELSSYEQYF.

V is TRBV2 and J is TRBJ1-4, with no clear D. This CDR3 contains 14 residues. V was trimmed by 2 bases and J by 7 bases, leaving 11 bases between them. The germline V gene encodes CDR1 SNHLY and CDR2 FYNNEI. The DNA for the CDR3 is TGTGCCAGCAGTGAACGGACCTTGGGTGAAAAACTGTTTTTT. This sequence encodes CASSERTLGEKLFF.

The chain couples TRBV19 to TRBJ1-1; TRBD1 agrees at 8 bases. This CDR3 is 18 amino acids long. The V gene end was trimmed by 7 bases and the J gene end by 0 bases; junction bases not matched to a gene: 16. CDR1 is LNHDA and CDR2 is SQIVND in the germline V gene (reference sequence). This CDR3 is CASISWQGRTGLNTEAFF. CDR3 nucleotides: TGTGCCAGTATCTCCTGGCAAGGCCGGACAGGGTTGAACACTGAAGCTTTCTTT.

The chain combines TRBV27 with TRBJ2-7; 10 nucleotides match TRBD2. The V gene's germline CDR1 is MNHEY and CDR2 SMNVEV (reference sequence). CDR3 length: 15 residues. V was pared by 6 bases and J by 4 bases, with 9 bases of the junction left unmatched. The CDR3 DNA reads as TGTGCCAGCAGCCCTCGGCGAGCGGGAGGGTACGAGCAGTACTTC. Translation: CASSPRRAGGYEQYF.

The V and J genes are TRBV7-9 and TRBJ2-7, with 10 bases fitting TRBD1. The CDR3 sequence is 13 residues long. Germline CDR1 is SEHNR and CDR2 is FQNEAQ (reference sequence). With V trimmed by 4 bases and J by 4 bases, 1 base remained unmatched. The CDR3 DNA follows: TGTGCCAGCAGCTGGGGACAGGGGTACGAGCAGTACTTC. Its translation: CASSWGQGYEQYF. The full variable domain, completed using reference TRBV7-9 and TRBJ2-7, is DTGVSQNPRHKITKRGQNVTFRCDPISEHNRLYWYRQTLGQGPEFLTYFQNEAQLEKSRLLSDRFSAERPKGSFSTLEIQRTEQGDSAMYLCASSWGQGYEQYFGPGTRLTVT.